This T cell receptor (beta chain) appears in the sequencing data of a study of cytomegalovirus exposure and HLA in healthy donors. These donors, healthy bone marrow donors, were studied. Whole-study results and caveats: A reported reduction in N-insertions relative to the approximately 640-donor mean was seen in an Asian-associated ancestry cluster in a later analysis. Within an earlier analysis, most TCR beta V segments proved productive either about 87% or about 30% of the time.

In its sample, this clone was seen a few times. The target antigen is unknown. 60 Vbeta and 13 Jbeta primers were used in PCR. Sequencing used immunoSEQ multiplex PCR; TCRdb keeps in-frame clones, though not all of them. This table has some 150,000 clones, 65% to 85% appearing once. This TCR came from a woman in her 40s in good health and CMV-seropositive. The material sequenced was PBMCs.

As DNA, the CDR3 is TGTGCCAGCAGCCCACGCCCATCTTTGGCAGGGAGGGTTTCAACAAGGCTGAACACTGAAGCTTTCTTT. It specifies CASSPRPSLAGRVSTRLNTEAFF. The chain combines TRBV27 with TRBJ1-1, with a tentative D call TRBD1 (5 bases). Looked up from germline, CDR1 is MNHEY and CDR2 is SMNVEV (reference sequence). The V and J ends lost 6 bases and 0 bases respectively, with 38 bases between them. The length of the CDR3 is 23 residues.